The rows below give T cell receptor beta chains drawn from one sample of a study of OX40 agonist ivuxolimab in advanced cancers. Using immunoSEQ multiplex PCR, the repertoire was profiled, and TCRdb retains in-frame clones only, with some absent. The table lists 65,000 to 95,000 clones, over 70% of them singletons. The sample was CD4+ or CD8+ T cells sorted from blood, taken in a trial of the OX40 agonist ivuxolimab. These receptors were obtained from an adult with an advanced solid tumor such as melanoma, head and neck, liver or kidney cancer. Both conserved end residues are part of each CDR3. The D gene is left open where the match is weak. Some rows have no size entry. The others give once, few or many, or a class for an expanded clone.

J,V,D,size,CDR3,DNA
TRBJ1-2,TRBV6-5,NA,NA,CASSTTMGGYTF,TGTGCCAGCAGTACAACGATGGGGGGCTACACCTTC
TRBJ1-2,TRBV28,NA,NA,CASSLIAGNYGYTF,TGTGCCAGCAGTTTAATTGCAGGGAACTATGGCTACACCTTC
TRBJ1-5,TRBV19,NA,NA,CASSMNNPGASNQPQHF,TGTGCCAGTAGTATGAATAACCCAGGGGCTAGCAATCAGCCCCAGCATTTT
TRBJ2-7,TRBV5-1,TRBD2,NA,CASSLEGLASYEQYF,TGCGCCAGCAGCTTGGAGGGACTAGCTTCCTACGAGCAGTACTTC
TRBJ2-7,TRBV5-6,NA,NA,CASSLYRPKEQYF,TGTGCCAGCAGCTTATACCGGCCGAAAGAGCAGTACTTC
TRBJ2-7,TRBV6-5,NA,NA,CASSSDRTTYEQYF,TGTGCCAGCAGTTCCGACAGGACCACCTACGAGCAGTACTTC
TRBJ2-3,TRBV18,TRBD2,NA,CASSPLSGLAGMDTQYF,TGTGCCAGCTCACCACTATCAGGACTAGCGGGGATGGATACGCAGTATTTT
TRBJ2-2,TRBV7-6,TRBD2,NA,CASSLYSGMNTGELFF,TGTGCCAGCAGCTTGTATAGCGGGATGAACACCGGGGAGCTGTTTTTT
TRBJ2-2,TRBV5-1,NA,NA,CASSLSGANTGELFF,TGCGCCAGCAGCCTTAGCGGAGCGAACACCGGGGAGCTGTTTTTT
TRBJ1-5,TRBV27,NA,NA,CASSKYEYQPQHF,TGTGCCAGCAGTAAGTATGAATATCAGCCCCAGCATTTT
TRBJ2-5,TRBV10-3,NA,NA,CAIKGNQQETQYF,TGTGCCATCAAGGGAAACCAGCAAGAGACCCAGTACTTC
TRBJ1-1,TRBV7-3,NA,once,CASSRGVNTEAFF,TGTGCCAGCAGCCGAGGAGTGAACACTGAAGCTTTCTTT
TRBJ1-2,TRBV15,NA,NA,CATSRDAGGYTF,TGTGCCACCAGCAGAGATGCGGGTGGCTACACCTTC
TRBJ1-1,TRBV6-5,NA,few,CASRGSQAAFF,TGTGCCAGCAGGGGGAGCCAGGCGGCTTTCTTT
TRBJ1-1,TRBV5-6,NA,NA,CASSQYRVRGTEAFF,TGTGCCAGCAGCCAGTACAGGGTTAGGGGAACTGAAGCTTTCTTT
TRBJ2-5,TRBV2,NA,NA,CASSSSSGTQETQYF,TGTGCCAGCAGTTCTAGTTCCGGGACACAGGAGACCCAGTACTTC
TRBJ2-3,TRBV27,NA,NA,CASSRLQGLTDTQYF,TGTGCCAGCAGTCGCCTACAGGGACTCACAGATACGCAGTATTTT
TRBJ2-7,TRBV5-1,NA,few,CASSLDGQPYEQYF,TGCGCCAGCAGCTTGGACGGACAGCCCTACGAGCAGTACTTC
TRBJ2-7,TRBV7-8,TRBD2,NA,CASSLGTSGSNEQYF,TGTGCCAGCAGCTTAGGGACTAGCGGGAGCAACGAGCAGTACTTC
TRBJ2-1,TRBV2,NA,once,CASRSRGYNEQFF,TGTGCCAGCAGGAGTAGGGGGTACAATGAGCAGTTCTTC
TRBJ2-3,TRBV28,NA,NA,CASSTTANTQYF,TGTGCCAGCAGCACGACAGCTAATACGCAGTATTTT
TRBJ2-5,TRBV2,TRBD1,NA,CASRGGSGTGYMETQYF,TGTGCCAGCAGAGGAGGGAGCGGGACAGGGTATATGGAGACCCAGTACTTC
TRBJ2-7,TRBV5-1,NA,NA,CASSLEAQSYEQYF,TGCGCCAGCAGCTTGGAGGCACAGTCCTACGAGCAGTACTTC
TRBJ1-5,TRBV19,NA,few,CASGANGINQPQHF,TGTGCCAGCGGGGCAAACGGGATCAATCAGCCCCAGCATTTT
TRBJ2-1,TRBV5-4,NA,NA,CASSLVGSRGEQFF,TGTGCCAGCAGCTTGGTCGGCTCTAGGGGTGAGCAGTTCTTC
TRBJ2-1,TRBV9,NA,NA,CASSVGGGGPYNEQFF,TGTGCCAGCAGCGTAGGCGGTGGGGGTCCCTACAATGAGCAGTTCTTC
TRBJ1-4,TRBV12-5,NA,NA,CASGLGGACNEKLFF,TGTGCTAGTGGTTTGGGAGGGGCTTGTAATGAAAAACTGTTTTTT
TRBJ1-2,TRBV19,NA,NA,CASSIGAGINYGYTF,TGTGCCAGTAGTATAGGGGCAGGGATTAACTATGGCTACACCTTC
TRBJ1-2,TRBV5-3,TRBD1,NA,CARSLAGQGAYGYTF,TGTGCCAGAAGCTTGGCGGGACAGGGAGCCTATGGCTACACCTTC
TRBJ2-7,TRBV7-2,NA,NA,CASSPWARTGEQYF,TGTGCCAGCAGCCCCTGGGCCCGTACGGGGGAGCAGTACTTC
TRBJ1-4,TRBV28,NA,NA,CASSLRDEKLFF,TGTGCCAGCAGCCTCAGGGATGAAAAACTGTTTTTT
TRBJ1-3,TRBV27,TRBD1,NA,CASSLLDRSGNTIYF,TGTGCCAGCAGTCTGCTGGACAGGTCTGGAAACACCATATATTTT
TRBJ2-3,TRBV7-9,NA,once,CASSLGDRISTDTQYF,TGTGCCAGCAGCTTAGGGGATCGAATTAGCACAGATACGCAGTATTTT
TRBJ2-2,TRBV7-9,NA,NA,CASSLLGNTGELFF,TGTGCCAGCAGCTTACTAGGGAACACCGGGGAGCTGTTTTTT
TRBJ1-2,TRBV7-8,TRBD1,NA,CASSLTTGQGNYGYTF,TGTGCCAGCAGCTTAACCACGGGACAGGGTAACTATGGCTACACCTTC
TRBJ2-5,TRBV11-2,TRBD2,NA,CASSLRAGGYQETQYF,TGTGCCAGCAGCTTACGGGCGGGGGGTTACCAAGAGACCCAGTACTTC
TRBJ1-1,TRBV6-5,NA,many,CASSYLGRPTLEAFF,TGTGCCAGCAGTTACCTCGGCAGACCCACACTTGAAGCTTTCTTT
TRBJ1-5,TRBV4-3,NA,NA,CASSQEEQGGQPQHF,TGCGCCAGCAGCCAAGAAGAGCAGGGTGGGCAGCCCCAGCATTTT
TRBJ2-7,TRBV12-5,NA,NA,CASGSQTARPPTEQYF,TGTGCTAGTGGTTCTCAGACAGCACGCCCCCCTACTGAGCAGTACTTC
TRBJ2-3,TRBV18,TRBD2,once,CASSPLAGGPSSTDTQYF,TGTGCCAGCTCACCACTAGCGGGAGGGCCCTCCAGCACAGATACGCAGTATTTT
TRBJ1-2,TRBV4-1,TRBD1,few,CASSHEGADYGYTF,TGCGCCAGCAGCCACGAGGGGGCCGACTATGGCTACACCTTC
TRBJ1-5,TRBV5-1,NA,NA,CASSPGQYSNQPQHF,TGCGCCAGCAGCCCCGGACAGTATAGCAATCAGCCCCAGCATTTT
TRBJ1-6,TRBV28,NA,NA,CASNTPPESSPLHF,TGTGCCAGCAACACCCCCCCTGAATCTTCACCCCTCCACTTT
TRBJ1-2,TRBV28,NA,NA,CASTGPINYGYTF,TGTGCCAGCACAGGACCGATTAACTATGGCTACACCTTC
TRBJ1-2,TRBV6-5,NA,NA,CASSYSGRSAGGYTF,TGTGCCAGCAGTTACTCCGGGAGATCGGCGGGTGGCTACACCTTC
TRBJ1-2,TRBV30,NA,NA,CAWSALSSRSGYTF,TGTGCCTGGAGTGCCCTTAGCAGCCGCAGTGGCTACACCTTC
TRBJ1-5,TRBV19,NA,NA,CASSPQQGNQPQHF,TGTGCCAGTAGTCCACAACAGGGAAATCAGCCCCAGCATTTT
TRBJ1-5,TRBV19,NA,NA,CASSGRTGHQPQHF,TGTGCCAGTAGTGGCCGGACGGGACATCAGCCCCAGCATTTT
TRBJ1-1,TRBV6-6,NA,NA,CASSYSKYQGTEAFF,TGTGCCAGCAGTTACTCGAAGTATCAGGGCACTGAAGCTTTCTTT
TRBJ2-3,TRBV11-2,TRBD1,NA,CASARDRFTDTQYF,TGTGCCAGCGCCCGGGACAGATTCACAGATACGCAGTATTTT
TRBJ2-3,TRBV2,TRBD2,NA,CASSQGTSQKTDTQYF,TGTGCCAGCAGCCAAGGGACTAGCCAGAAAACAGATACGCAGTATTTT
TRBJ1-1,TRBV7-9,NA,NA,CASSLAGAVNTEAFF,TGTGCCAGCAGCTTAGCGGGGGCGGTGAACACTGAAGCTTTCTTT
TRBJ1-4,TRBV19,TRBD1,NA,CASRRTGSATNEKLFF,TGTGCCAGTAGGAGGACAGGATCTGCAACTAATGAAAAACTGTTTTTT
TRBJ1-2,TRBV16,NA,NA,CASSPRTSNYGYTF,TGTGCCAGCAGCCCGCGGACCTCTAACTATGGCTACACCTTC
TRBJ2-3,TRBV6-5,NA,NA,CASSYPGHPKTDTQYF,TGTGCCAGCAGTTACCCGGGACACCCAAAGACTGATACGCAGTATTTT
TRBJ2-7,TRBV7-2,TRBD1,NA,CASSPWDRPYEQYF,TGTGCCAGCAGCCCCTGGGACAGACCCTACGAGCAGTACTTC